The 2 T cell receptor beta chains below come from one sample, sequenced in a study of identical twins. Using its own MiXCR run on the 5' RACE reads, TCRdb lists one record per CDR3 protein. This table holds about 460,000 distinct CDR3 sequences, 13% to 15% found once. These data are also associated with another study on yellow fever vaccine responses in identical twins.

The sample comprised CD4+ T cells sorted from blood. Receptors originate from a woman between 18 and 30 years old in good health.

Comment on this clonotype: This sequence may be a read error, since a much larger clone differs from it by one base. The CDR3 sequence is CASTSTGSSYEQYF. The DNA of the CDR3 is TGTGCCAGCACCTCGACAGGGAGCTCCTACGAGCAGTACTTC. The chain couples TRBV6-1 to TRBJ2-7, with TRBD1 matching 7 bases. V lost 7 bases, J lost 0 bases, and 6 bases stayed unmatched. This CDR3 contains 14 residues. Looked up from germline, CDR1 is MNHNS and CDR2 is SASEGT.

This clonotype was observed a handful of times. The chain links TRBV7-3 to TRBJ2-5; TRBD2 aligns across 7 bases. The CDR3 has 16 amino acids. J was trimmed by 2 bases and V by 1 base; bases with no gene match: 7. Germline-derived CDR1 and CDR2 are SGHTA and FQGTGA. CDR3 loop: CASSLMGQGGQETQYF. The CDR3 region has the DNA TGTGCCAGCAGCTTAATGGGCCAGGGAGGGCAAGAGACCCAGTACTTC.